These T cell receptor beta chains were read from a single sample in a study of technical replicates of blood from several donors. Data came from immunoSEQ multiplex PCR; TCRdb stores just in-frame clones and leaves some out. The data hold about 16,000 clones, with 80% to 90% observed a single time. The sample consisted of PBMCs. The receptors originated from a human donor in good health. Both conserved end residues are part of each CDR3. A D gene is named only where the DNA matches it firmly. Size is omitted from some rows. Given values are once, few, many or a class for expanded clones.

>TRBJ2-1|NA|TRBV27|TRBD2
TGTGCCAGCAGTTTATATAGCGGGAGAGTCGATGAGCAGTTCTTC
CASSLYSGRVDEQFF
>TRBJ1-1|NA|TRBV5-4|TRBD1
TGTGCCAGCAGCTCAGACGGGACAGGGTTCTCTGAAGCTTTCTTT
CASSSDGTGFSEAFF
>TRBJ2-3|NA|TRBV4-1|TRBD2
TGCGCCAGCAGCCAAACTGGACTAGCGGGAGCAGATACGCAGTATTTT
CASSQTGLAGADTQYF
>TRBJ2-1|NA|TRBV6-4|NA
TGTGCCAGCAGTGACTCTAGCGGCTCCTACAATGAGCAGTTCTTC
CASSDSSGSYNEQFF
>TRBJ2-3|NA|TRBV7-9|NA
TGTGCCAGCAGCCCCCTAGCAGATACGCAGTATTTT
CASSPLADTQYF
>TRBJ1-4|NA|TRBV10-2|NA
TGCGCCAGCAGCTCCAGCTCCGGACTGTCTTACGAAAAACTGTTTTTT
CASSSSSGLSYEKLFF
>TRBJ2-1|NA|TRBV7-9|TRBD2
TGTGCCAGCAGCTTGGGTCTAGCGGACAATGAGCAGTTCTTC
CASSLGLADNEQFF
>TRBJ2-1|NA|TRBV7-8|NA
TGTGCCAGCAGCTTAGGAGAAGTCAATGAGCAGTTCTTC
CASSLGEVNEQFF
>TRBJ2-1|few|TRBV12-5|TRBD2
TGTGCTAGTGGTTTGGTGCTCGGGACTAGCAGATACAATGAGCAGTTCTTC
CASGLVLGTSRYNEQFF
>TRBJ2-7|once|TRBV28|NA
TGTGCCAGCAGTTTAGGACTCTCCTACGAGCAGTACTTC
CASSLGLSYEQYF
>TRBJ2-7|NA|TRBV11-2|NA
TGTGCCAGCAGCTCGTCGGGGTACGAGCAGTACTTC
CASSSSGYEQYF
>TRBJ2-7|NA|TRBV27|TRBD2
TGTGCCAGCAAGCGTGGGTCTAGCGGGGGATTATACGAGCAGTACTTC
CASKRGSSGGLYEQYF
>TRBJ2-3|NA|TRBV25-1|TRBD1
TGTGCCAGCAGTGGGACAGGGGCAGATACGCAGTATTTT
CASSGTGADTQYF
>TRBJ1-2|NA|TRBV5-1|TRBD1
TGCGCCAGCAGCTTTTTAGACAGGGGGCCCTATGGCTACACCTTC
CASSFLDRGPYGYTF
>TRBJ2-5|once|TRBV14|TRBD1
TGTGCCAGCAGCCAGAACAGGGGGGAGACCCAGTACTTC
CASSQNRGETQYF
>TRBJ2-3|NA|TRBV27|TRBD2
TGTGCCAGCTCCAGACCCCCGGGACTAGCGGGAGGACGCACAGATACGCAGTATTTT
CASSRPPGLAGGRTDTQYF
>TRBJ2-2|NA|TRBV10-2|TRBD2
TGCGCCAGCAGTGAACTAGCGGGAGGTTCGGGGGAGCTGTTTTTT
CASSELAGGSGELFF
>TRBJ2-1|medium-sized|TRBV6-1|NA
TGTGCCAGCAGTGAAGTGCAGGGCTCCTACAATGAGCAGTTCTTC
CASSEVQGSYNEQFF
>TRBJ2-1|NA|TRBV9|TRBD2
TGTGCCAGCAGCGCAGGACTAGCGGGAGCAAATGAGCAGTTCTTC
CASSAGLAGANEQFF
>TRBJ1-5|NA|TRBV18|NA
TGTGCCAGCTCACCAGGGGGGGGCGGACAGCCCCAGCATTTT
CASSPGGGGQPQHF
>TRBJ1-5|few|TRBV15|NA
TGTGCCACCAGCAGACAAGGGGAGGGGCAGCCCCAGCATTTT
CATSRQGEGQPQHF
>TRBJ2-1|once|TRBV28|TRBD1
TGTGCCAGCAGTCTGGGACAGGGTAGCGAGCAGTTCTTC
CASSLGQGSEQFF
>TRBJ1-1|NA|TRBV7-8|NA
TGTGCCAGCAGCCCTCGGACAGAACGCCGAGCTTTCTTT
CASSPRTERRAFF
>TRBJ2-1|NA|TRBV28|NA
TGTGCCAGCCGCTGGGACAATTCCTACAATGAGCAGTTCTTC
CASRWDNSYNEQFF
>TRBJ1-5|NA|TRBV5-1|NA
TGCGCCAGCAGCGGGGGGGATAGCAATCAGCCCCAGCATTTT
CASSGGDSNQPQHF
>TRBJ2-1|NA|TRBV5-1|NA
TGCGCCAGCAGCTTGGAGAGCCGGGGTTCCTACAATGAGCAGTTCTTC
CASSLESRGSYNEQFF
>TRBJ1-5|NA|TRBV28|NA
TGTGCCAGCACCGGAACTAGGTGGGAACAGCCCCAGCATTTT
CASTGTRWEQPQHF
>TRBJ2-5|NA|TRBV7-2|TRBD2
TGTGCCAGCAGCACGGGACTAGCACAGGGAGAGACCCAGTACTTC
CASSTGLAQGETQYF
>TRBJ2-3|once|TRBV6-1|TRBD1
TGTGCCAGCAGTGAAGCGAGAGGGGGCTTGACAGATACGCAGTATTTT
CASSEARGGLTDTQYF
>TRBJ2-7|NA|TRBV6-1|TRBD2
TGTGCCAGCAGTTTGGGACTAGAGGGGTCCTACGAGCAGTACTTC
CASSLGLEGSYEQYF
>TRBJ2-3|NA|TRBV29-1|TRBD1
TGCAGCGGATCACCGGGACAGGGAAGAGATACGCAGTATTTT
CSGSPGQGRDTQYF
>TRBJ2-7|NA|TRBV5-1|NA
TGCGCCAGCAGCTTTAACGGGGACATATACGAGCAGTACTTC
CASSFNGDIYEQYF
>TRBJ1-4|few|TRBV6-1|NA
TGTGCCAGCAGTGAAGCGAGGGGGGGTGCTAATGAAAAACTGTTTTTT
CASSEARGGANEKLFF
>TRBJ2-3|NA|TRBV6-4|NA
TGTGCCAGCAGTAGCGGGAGCACAGATACGCAGTATTTT
CASSSGSTDTQYF
>TRBJ1-1|NA|TRBV18|TRBD1
TGTGCCAGCTCACATAACCGGGACAGAATATTGAACACTGAAGCTTTCTTT
CASSHNRDRILNTEAFF
>TRBJ2-1|NA|TRBV10-1|TRBD1
TGCGCCAGCAGCACGGGACAGAGTAATGAGCAGTTCTTC
CASSTGQSNEQFF
>TRBJ2-3|NA|TRBV7-8|NA
TGTGCCAGCAGCTTTTTTAGGCCTTGGGTTCGGGGTAGCACAGATACGCAGTATTTT
CASSFFRPWVRGSTDTQYF
>TRBJ2-3|NA|TRBV11-2|NA
TGTGCCAGCAGCTTATCCGGAGGCACAGATACGCAGTATTTT
CASSLSGGTDTQYF
>TRBJ2-7|NA|TRBV19|TRBD1
TGTGCCAGTAGTAGCAGACCTCAGACAGGGGCCGACGAGCAGTACTTC
CASSSRPQTGADEQYF
>TRBJ1-2|NA|TRBV5-4|NA
TGTGCCAGCAGCCGGGGGGAGGGTGGCTACACCTTC
CASSRGEGGYTF